This T cell receptor beta chain came from a study of control samples from healthy donors and cancer patients. Clones were sequenced by immunoSEQ multiplex PCR, and TCRdb holds only the in-frame ones, with some missing. This sample has around 120,000 clones, with roughly 84% found just once. Trimming took 4 bases from V and 1 from J; bases not matched to a gene: 5. The germline gives CDR1 SNHLY, CDR2 FYNNEI. CDR3 size: 15 residues. This rearrangement joins TRBV2 to TRBJ2-3; TRBD2 matches at 7 bases. Sequencing was carried out using blood. The TCR was taken from a man aged 40-50 years in good health. The CDR3 nucleotides read TGTGCCAGCAGTGCGGAGGCGGGGGGCACAGATACGCAGTATTTT. This sequence encodes CASSAEAGGTDTQYF.